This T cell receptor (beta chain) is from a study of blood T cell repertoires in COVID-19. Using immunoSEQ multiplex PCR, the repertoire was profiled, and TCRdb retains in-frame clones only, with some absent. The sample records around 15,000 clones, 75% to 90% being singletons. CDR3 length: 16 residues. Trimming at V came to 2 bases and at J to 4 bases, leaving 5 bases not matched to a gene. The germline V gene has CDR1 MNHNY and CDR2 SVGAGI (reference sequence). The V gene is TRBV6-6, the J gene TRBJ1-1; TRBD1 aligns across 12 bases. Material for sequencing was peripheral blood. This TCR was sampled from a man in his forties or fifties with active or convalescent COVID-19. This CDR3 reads CASSYGTGGGGTEAFF. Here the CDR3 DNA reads TGTGCCAGCAGTTACGGGACAGGGGGCGGAGGCACTGAAGCTTTCTTT.